A single sample gave rise to the 23 T cell receptor beta chains below, sequenced in a study of blood T cell repertoires in COVID-19. Repertoires were generated with immunoSEQ multiplex PCR, while TCRdb's copy carries only in-frame clones and drops some. In the table there are approximately 250,000 clones, roughly 88% of which are singletons. Sequencing input: PBMCs or T cells enriched from blood (not recorded which). All receptors come from a woman in her thirties who had recovered from COVID-19.

The V gene is TRBV7-9, the J gene TRBJ2-1; D may be TRBD1 (6 bases). V lost 3 bases and J 8 bases, leaving 17 bases between the germline ends. This CDR3 is built from 15 residues. The germline V gene has CDR1 SEHNR and CDR2 FQNEAQ (reference sequence). Here the CDR3 reads CASSFQEGRGDEQFF. DNA for the CDR3: TGTGCCAGCAGCTTCCAGGAAGGCAGGGGTGATGAGCAGTTCTTC. The entire variable domain, with the rest obtained from reference TRBV7-9 and TRBJ2-1, is as follows: DTGVSQNPRHKITKRGQNVTFRCDPISEHNRLYWYRQTLGQGPEFLTYFQNEAQLEKSRLLSDRFSAERPKGSFSTLEIQRTEQGDSAMYLCASSFQEGRGDEQFFGPGTRLTVL.

This chain joins TRBV5-1 and TRBJ2-4; D is possibly TRBD2 (5 bases). CDR3 size: 16 residues. Trimming left V 4 bases short and J 5 bases short, with 19 bases between. Germline V gene sequence: CDR1 SGHRS, CDR2 YFSETQ. The CDR3 protein is CASSLPGPGLENIQYF. CDR3 coding DNA: TGCGCCAGCAGCCTGCCAGGACCGGGATTGGAAAACATTCAGTACTTC.

The chain recombines TRBV12-3 or TRBV12-4 with TRBJ2-1; no clear D. V shed 6 bases and J shed 0 bases, with 6 bases lying between them. The CDR3 loop spans 13 amino acids. The CDR3 here is CASRSVSYNEQFF. The CDR3 DNA is TGTGCCAGCAGATCAGTCTCCTACAATGAGCAGTTCTTC.

The V call is TRBV18, the J call TRBJ1-2; 9 bases line up with TRBD1. The CDR3 sequence is 16 residues long. Germline-derived CDR1 and CDR2 are KGHSH and LQKENI. The V gene end was trimmed by 3 bases and the J gene end by 7 bases; junction bases not matched to a gene: 12. The CDR3 sequence: CASSPPGNRGQGGYTF. The CDR3 nucleotides are TGTGCCAGCTCACCCCCAGGAAACAGGGGGCAAGGTGGCTACACCTTC.

CDR3 protein: CASSSQGYYGYTF. CDR3 sequence (DNA): TGTGCCAGCAGTTCCCAGGGCTACTATGGCTACACCTTC. The chain recombines TRBV27 with TRBJ1-2, with D possibly matching TRBD1 (5 bases). CDR3 size: 13 residues. Trimming cost V 4 bases and J 3 bases, with 9 bases left between them. The germline gives CDR1 MNHEY, CDR2 SMNVEV (reference sequence).

The rearrangement links TRBV2 to TRBJ1-2; D is uncertain. Germline CDR1 and CDR2: SNHLY and FYNNEI. Trimming removed 10 bases at V and 8 bases at J, with 17 bases between. The CDR3 length is 12 residues. In DNA, the CDR3 is TGTGCCATCAGCACTACGCCGGGGGGCTACACCTTC. Residues: CAISTTPGGYTF.

The chain is built from TRBV3-1 (or the pseudogene TRBV3-2) and TRBJ1-5; D not certain. The CDR3 sequence is 17 residues long. Germline V gives CDR1 LGHDT, CDR2 YNNKEL (reference sequence). Trimming pared 1 base from V and 4 bases from J, leaving 17 bases between. DNA for the CDR3: TGTGCCAGCAGCCAAGCCTTGATTCAGGTTGGGAATCAGCCCCAGCATTTT. Amino acids: CASSQALIQVGNQPQHF.

This rearrangement joins TRBV19 to TRBJ2-1; 9 bases fit TRBD1. J lost 9 bases, V lost 3 bases, and 6 bases had no gene match. In germline, CDR1 is LNHDA, CDR2 SQIVND (reference sequence). The CDR3 length is 14 residues. The chain's CDR3 is CASSMVGTGREQFF. CDR3 DNA sequence: TGTGCCAGTAGTATGGTGGGGACAGGGCGTGAGCAGTTCTTC. Variable domain in full (rest from reference TRBV19 and TRBJ2-1): DGGITQSPKYLFRKEGQNVTLSCEQNLNHDAMYWYRQDPGQGLRLIYYSQIVNDFQKGDIAEGYSVSREKKESFPLTVTSAQKNPTAFYLCASSMVGTGREQFFGPGTRLTVL.

The chain joins TRBV27 to TRBJ1-4; TRBD1 might be the D (5 bases). V was clipped by 3 bases and J by 7 bases, with 18 bases between them. In germline, CDR1 is MNHEY, CDR2 SMNVEV (reference sequence). The CDR3 is 16 amino acids. CDR3 sequence reads: CASSFWSSGRAEKLFF. The CDR3 nucleotides read TGTGCCAGCAGTTTTTGGAGTTCAGGCAGGGCTGAAAAACTGTTTTTT.

The chain combines TRBV7-9 with TRBJ1-1; D unresolved. V was clipped by 2 bases and J by 2 bases, with 9 bases between them. The CDR3 is made up of 14 amino acids. CDR1 and CDR2 from the germline V gene are SEHNR and FQNEAQ (reference sequence). The CDR3 DNA is TGTGCCAGCAGCTTACACCAGGTAAACACTGAAGCTTTCTTT. Protein: CASSLHQVNTEAFF.

The chain links TRBV30 to TRBJ2-7; D remains unclear. Germline-derived CDR1 and CDR2 are GTSNPN and SVGIG (reference sequence). V lost 0 bases and J 0 bases, leaving 9 bases between the germline ends. CDR3 length: 14 amino acids. The CDR3 bases are TGTGCCTGGAGTGTAGACTTCATCTCCTACGAGCAGTACTTC. Its translation is CAWSVDFISYEQYF.

The rearrangement joins TRBV9 to TRBJ1-2, with D perhaps TRBD1 (5 bases). V lost 5 bases to trimming and J lost 5 bases, with 13 bases between them. The CDR3 runs 13 residues. Looked up from germline, CDR1 is SGDLS and CDR2 is YYNGEE. The CDR3 spells CASRTGTYYGYTF. Written as DNA, the CDR3 is TGTGCCAGCAGAACCGGGACTTATTATGGCTACACCTTC.

This rearrangement joins TRBV15 to TRBJ2-7, with 7 positions matching TRBD2. This CDR3 has 15 residues. Germline CDR1 reads LNHNV; CDR2 reads YYDKDF (reference sequence). J gave up 5 bases and V 0 bases, and 7 bases lay outside the gene matches. CDR3 region: CATSRDLSRGDEQYF. In DNA, the CDR3 is TGTGCCACCAGCAGAGATCTATCCCGGGGGGACGAGCAGTACTTC. The full variable domain, its missing parts supplied by reference TRBV15 and TRBJ2-7, is DAMVIQNPRYQVTQFGKPVTLSCSQTLNHNVMYWYQQKSSQAPKLLFHYYDKDFNNEADTPDNFQSRRPNTSFCFLDIRSPGLGDTAMYLCATSRDLSRGDEQYFGPGTRLTVT.

This clone was observed a few times. The rearrangement uses TRBV28 and TRBJ1-5; no clear D. The CDR3 covers 12 residues. The germline V gene encodes CDR1 MDHEN and CDR2 SYDVKM. The V end lost 6 bases, the J end lost 9 bases, and 12 bases lay between the germline ends. DNA of the CDR3: TGTGCCAGCAGCCCTCCTCGGGGGCCCCAGCATTTT. Amino acid sequence: CASSPPRGPQHF. Full variable domain (missing parts from reference TRBV28 and TRBJ1-5): DVKVTQSSRYLVKRTGEKVFLECVQDMDHENMFWYRQDPGLGLRLIYFSYDVKMKEKGDIPEGYSVSREKKERFSLILESASTNQTSMYLCASSPPRGPQHFGDGTRLSIL.

The rearrangement joins TRBV5-4 to TRBJ1-2; 8 nucleotides match TRBD1. The germline CDR1 and CDR2 sequences are SGHNT and YYREEE (reference sequence). Trimming removed 0 bases from V and 4 bases from J; junction bases left unmatched: 5. The CDR3 sequence is 15 residues long. In DNA form, the CDR3 reads TGTGCCAGCAGCTTGGGGGCAGGGGGCAGCTATGGCTACACCTTC. It is translated as CASSLGAGGSYGYTF.

This chain links TRBV7-9 with TRBJ2-5; D gene uncertain. This CDR3 is 14 amino acids long. V shed 5 bases and J shed 5 bases, with 15 bases lying between them. Germline assignment: CDR1 SEHNR and CDR2 FQNEAQ (reference sequence). CDR3 nucleotide sequence: TGTGCCAGCAGCACAGATTTTTTTAAGGAGACCCAGTACTTC. Translated, it gives CASSTDFFKETQYF. The full variable domain, its missing parts supplied by reference TRBV7-9 and TRBJ2-5, is DTGVSQNPRHKITKRGQNVTFRCDPISEHNRLYWYRQTLGQGPEFLTYFQNEAQLEKSRLLSDRFSAERPKGSFSTLEIQRTEQGDSAMYLCASSTDFFKETQYFGPGTRLLVL.

The chain couples TRBV19 to TRBJ2-7; 8 nucleotides align to TRBD1. Trimming at V came to 6 bases and at J to 2 bases, leaving 9 bases not matched to a gene. CDR1 is LNHDA, CDR2 SQIVND, per germline (reference sequence). CDR3 length equals 15 residues. The CDR3 spells CASSPRTGLTYEQYF. The CDR3 bases are TGTGCCAGTAGCCCAAGGACAGGGCTTACCTACGAGCAGTACTTC.

The J gene is TRBJ1-3, the V gene TRBV11-2, with D uncertain. CDR1 is SGHAT, CDR2 FQNNGV, per germline. The length of the CDR3 is 15 residues. The V end was cut by 4 bases, the J end by 4 bases, with 14 bases between. The CDR3 bases are TGTGCCAGCAGCTACCAGGATTATTGGGGAAACACCATATATTTT. It is translated as CASSYQDYWGNTIYF.

The V and J genes are TRBV6-1 and TRBJ2-3; perhaps TRBD1 as D (6 bases). Germline CDR1 reads MNHNS; CDR2 reads SASEGT. The germline V and J ends were trimmed by 2 bases and 1 base, with 10 bases remaining between them. This CDR3 is 15 amino acids long. The CDR3 sequence: CASSELTGGTDTQYF. The CDR3 DNA is TGTGCCAGCAGTGAACTGACAGGAGGCACAGATACGCAGTATTTT.

This chain connects TRBV2 to TRBJ2-7; 11 bases are shared with TRBD2. Germline CDR1 is SNHLY and CDR2 is FYNNEI. V was clipped by 3 bases and J by 6 bases; unmatched bases: 10. This CDR3 comprises 16 residues. The CDR3 loop is CASSDRGLAGGGEQYF. The DNA for the CDR3 is TGTGCCAGCAGTGACAGGGGATTAGCGGGAGGGGGCGAGCAGTACTTC.

V usage is TRBV7-9 and J usage is TRBJ1-2; D is unresolved. Trimming took 3 bases from V and 6 from J, leaving 11 bases between them. Germline V gives CDR1 SEHNR, CDR2 FQNEAQ (reference sequence). This CDR3 has 13 amino acids. CDR3 loop: CASSFTGSDGYTF. CDR3 sequence (DNA): TGTGCCAGCAGCTTTACGGGTTCAGATGGCTACACCTTC.

This chain links TRBV11-2 with TRBJ2-1, with 11 bases aligning to TRBD2. The CDR3 extends over 15 amino acids. V lost 3 bases and J lost 2; bases outside the gene matches: 0. CDR1 and CDR2 (germline): SGHAT, FQNNGV. This CDR3 reads CASSLTSGAYNEQFF. CDR3 DNA: TGTGCCAGCAGCTTGACTAGCGGGGCCTACAATGAGCAGTTCTTC.

The CDR3 DNA is TGTGCCAGCAGCCTCTATTATGTAGAGACCCAGTACTTC. This gives the protein CASSLYYVETQYF. The rearrangement joins TRBV6-1 to TRBJ2-5, with unresolved D. The CDR3 has 13 residues. Germline assignment: CDR1 MNHNS and CDR2 SASEGT. V gave up 6 bases and J gave up 4 bases, with 12 bases separating them.